Listed here are 22 T cell receptor beta chains from one sample, sequenced in a study of blood T cell repertoires in COVID-19. Sequencing used immunoSEQ multiplex PCR; TCRdb keeps in-frame clones, though not all of them. Seen here are approximately 200,000 clones, 88% observed once, and the top ten hold about 4%. The sample taken for sequencing was peripheral blood. All receptors derive from a woman aged 25 to 45 with acute or convalescent COVID-19.

The chain joins TRBV5-1 to TRBJ1-1, with TRBD1 as a possible D gene (6 bases). Germline CDR1 is SGHRS and CDR2 is YFSETQ. V was pared by 4 bases and J by 5 bases, with 21 bases between. There are 16 residues in the CDR3. Here the CDR3 DNA reads TGCGCCAGCAGCCCGGCGGGGGGGCGGACTCGGACTGAAGCTTTCTTT. As protein: CASSPAGGRTRTEAFF.

The J gene is TRBJ1-2, the V gene TRBV30; no clear D gene. The CDR3 is 10 residues long. CDR1 GTSNPN and CDR2 SVGIG come from the germline V gene (reference sequence). V was clipped by 5 bases and J by 5 bases, with 6 bases between them. Written as DNA, the CDR3 is TGTGCCTGGTTTTATTATGGCTACACCTTC. Protein sequence: CAWFYYGYTF.

The sample holds a few counts of this clone. This chain connects TRBV3-1 (or the pseudogene TRBV3-2) to TRBJ1-6; D ambiguous. This CDR3 has 14 residues. CDR1 LGHDT and CDR2 YNNKEL come from the germline V gene (reference sequence). Trimming left V 4 bases short and J 6 bases short, with 10 bases between. CDR3 DNA sequence: TGTGCCAGCAGCCTTCGGACTAGTAATTCACCCCTCCACTTT. Its protein product is CASSLRTSNSPLHF.

This clone turned up a few times. V and J are TRBV6-6 and TRBJ2-7, with D possibly matching TRBD2 (6 bases). The V end lost 6 bases, the J end lost 6 bases, and 18 bases lay between the germline ends. The CDR3 has 14 residues. The germline V gene has CDR1 MNHNY and CDR2 SVGAGI (reference sequence). CDR3 sequence: CASRFRDLIPEQYF. The CDR3 DNA follows: TGTGCCAGCAGGTTTCGGGACTTAATACCCGAGCAGTACTTC.

The rearrangement uses TRBV4-2 and TRBJ2-7, with 14 bases that match TRBD2. V shed 7 bases and J 3 bases; nucleotides not matched to a gene: 5. The CDR3 loop spans 15 amino acids. Per germline, CDR1 LGHNA and CDR2 YNFKEQ. The CDR3 DNA reads TGTGCCAGCACCCGGACTAGCGGGGGGAACTACGAGCAGTACTTC. Its protein is CASTRTSGGNYEQYF.

This clone was counted a few times. J is TRBJ1-3 and V is TRBV6-1; D is undetermined. The V gene's germline CDR1 is MNHNS and CDR2 SASEGT. The germline V and J ends were trimmed by 2 bases and 8 bases, with 4 bases remaining between them. This CDR3 region has 11 residues. The CDR3 reads CASSERYTIYF. The CDR3 DNA sequence: TGTGCCAGCAGTGAACGGTACACCATATATTTT.

The chain is built from TRBV6-4 and TRBJ2-6, with TRBD2 matching 10 bases. The V segment lost 5 bases and the J segment 0 bases; nucleotides outside the gene matches: 4. The CDR3 extends over 17 amino acids. CDR1 MRHNA and CDR2 SNTAGT come from the germline V gene. In nucleotides, the CDR3 is TGTGCCAGCAGTACCTCTAGCGGGAGCTCTGGGGCCAACGTCCTGACTTTC. It is translated as CASSTSSGSSGANVLTF.

This sequence joins TRBV5-1 and TRBJ1-1, with TRBD1 as a possible D gene (6 bases). Trimming cost V 1 base and J 5 bases, with 12 bases left between them. This CDR3 comprises 14 residues. Germline-derived CDR1 and CDR2 are SGHRS and YFSETQ. CDR3 loop: CASSLFGGRTEAFF. CDR3 in DNA: TGCGCCAGCAGCTTGTTCGGGGGGCGTACTGAAGCTTTCTTT. The full variable domain, its missing parts supplied by reference TRBV5-1 and TRBJ1-1, is KAGVTQTPRYLIKTRGQQVTLSCSPISGHRSVSWYQQTPGQGLQFLFEYFSETQRNKGNFPGRFSGRQFSNSRSEMNVSTLELGDSALYLCASSLFGGRTEAFFGQGTRLTVV.

V is TRBV12-5 and J is TRBJ1-1; TRBD1 might be the D (6 bases). Germline V gene lookup returns CDR1 LGHNT and CDR2 FRNRAP. This CDR3 comprises 12 residues. The ends were cut back, 5 bases at V and 8 bases at J, with 12 bases in the middle. The CDR3: CASGLTGPEAFF. The CDR3 DNA sequence: TGTGCTAGTGGTCTGACAGGTCCAGAAGCTTTCTTT.

This clone was seen only once. The chain recombines TRBV2 with TRBJ2-2; possible D gene TRBD1, 7 bases. There are 15 residues in the CDR3. V dropped 4 bases and J dropped 4 bases, with 13 bases sitting between them. Germline V CDR1 and CDR2: SNHLY, FYNNEI. The CDR3 sequence: CASSGGQGGTGELFF. The CDR3 DNA reads TGTGCCAGCAGTGGCGGGCAGGGGGGCACCGGGGAGCTGTTTTTT.

V gene TRBV2 combines with J gene TRBJ1-2, with a possible D match to TRBD1 (6 bases). Germline V CDR1 and CDR2: SNHLY, FYNNEI. Trimming took off 8 bases at V and 7 bases at J, with 20 bases between the two ends. The CDR3 runs to 14 residues. The CDR3 DNA follows: TGTGCCAGCGACCTGGACAGCACAGACGGTGGCTACACCTTC. The encoded protein is CASDLDSTDGGYTF.

The V gene is TRBV11-2, the J gene TRBJ2-3; a weak D match, TRBD2 (5 bases). Trimming stripped 5 bases from V and 14 bases from J, with 20 bases between. This CDR3 spans 13 amino acids. Germline loops: CDR1 SGHAT, CDR2 FQNNGV. CDR3 protein: CASSPFDGVRAYF. The CDR3 DNA reads as TGTGCCAGCAGCCCTTTCGACGGGGTCCGGGCGTATTTT.

This chain links TRBV5-1 with TRBJ1-6; 7 nucleotides agree with TRBD1. With 4 bases clipped from V and 8 bases from J, the junction kept 6 bases outside the gene matches. This CDR3 has 14 amino acids. Germline V lookup: CDR1 SGHRS, CDR2 YFSETQ. The CDR3 region has the DNA TGCGCCAGCAGCATAGGACAGGTTGATTCACCCCTCCACTTT. Amino acid sequence: CASSIGQVDSPLHF.

V and J are TRBV30 and TRBJ2-1, with D possibly being TRBD1 (5 bases). CDR3 length: 13 amino acids. V lost 0 bases and J lost 8, with 11 bases in between. Germline CDR1 GTSNPN, CDR2 SVGIG (reference sequence). CDR3 in amino acids: CAWSVNLGDEQFF. The CDR3 nucleotides are TGTGCCTGGAGTGTAAATTTAGGGGATGAGCAGTTCTTC. Supplemented by reference TRBV30 and TRBJ2-1, the full variable domain reads SQTIHQWPATLVQPVGSPLSLECTVEGTSNPNLYWYRQAAGRGLQLLFYSVGIGQISSEVPQNLSASRPQDRQFILSSKKLLLSDSGFYLCAWSVNLGDEQFFGPGTRLTVL.

The chain employs TRBV30 and TRBJ1-1; no definite D call. The length of the CDR3 is 12 residues. Germline CDR1 is GTSNPN and CDR2 is SVGIG (reference sequence). With 0 bases removed from V and 12 bases from J, the gap between germline ends came to 14 bases. This CDR3 reads CAWSVRDIFSFF. CDR3 sequence (DNA): TGTGCCTGGAGTGTACGCGATATCTTTTCTTTCTTT.

The rearrangement uses TRBV6-5 and TRBJ2-7; no firm D call. Looked up from germline, CDR1 is MNHEY and CDR2 is SVGAGI. CDR3 length: 12 residues. V was trimmed by 6 bases and J by 7 bases, leaving 13 bases between them. The CDR3 nucleotides read TGTGCCAGCAGGACTGCCTATAATGAGCAGTACTTC. Protein sequence: CASRTAYNEQYF.

The rearrangement links TRBV24-1 to TRBJ2-3; 8 bases are shared with TRBD2. This CDR3 spans 15 amino acids. V dropped 4 bases and J dropped 0; count of bases not matched to a gene: 2. From germline, CDR1 is KGHDR and CDR2 SFDVKD. CDR3 nucleotides: TGTGCCACCAGTGACGAGCGGGGGAGCACAGATACGCAGTATTTT. Protein sequence: CATSDERGSTDTQYF.

The CDR3 loop reads CASGVADYEQYF. CDR3 DNA: TGTGCCAGCGGGGTAGCGGACTACGAGCAGTACTTC. V usage is TRBV28 and J usage is TRBJ2-7, with D maybe TRBD2 (6 bases). The CDR3 is made up of 12 amino acids. The V and J ends lost 8 bases and 3 bases respectively, with 11 bases between them. CDR1 is MDHEN, CDR2 SYDVKM, per germline.

The table lists this clone with a count of one. The chain joins TRBV5-1 to TRBJ2-1, with 10 bases that match TRBD2. Trimming cost V 4 bases and J 13 bases; bases outside gene matches: 11. CDR3 length: 14 residues. Germline values: CDR1 SGHRS, CDR2 YFSETQ. CDR3 protein: CASSRAGGPGEQFF. DNA of the CDR3: TGCGCCAGCAGCCGAGCGGGAGGGCCCGGGGAACAGTTCTTC.

The chain combines TRBV19 with TRBJ2-2; TRBD2 matches at 7 bases. The germline V gene has CDR1 LNHDA and CDR2 SQIVND (reference sequence). The CDR3 length is 17 residues. V gave up 5 bases and J gave up 0 bases; unmatched junction bases: 9. The CDR3 region has the DNA TGTGCCAGTAGTCAGAAAACCGGGACTACGAACACCGGGGAGCTGTTTTTT. Translated: CASSQKTGTTNTGELFF. Combining the CDR3 with reference TRBV19 and TRBJ2-2 gives the whole variable domain DGGITQSPKYLFRKEGQNVTLSCEQNLNHDAMYWYRQDPGQGLRLIYYSQIVNDFQKGDIAEGYSVSREKKESFPLTVTSAQKNPTAFYLCASSQKTGTTNTGELFFGEGSRLTVL.

A few counts support this clone. The rearrangement uses TRBV7-9 and TRBJ2-1; 8 nucleotides line up with TRBD2. The V segment lost 10 bases and the J segment 9 bases; nucleotides outside the gene matches: 11. This CDR3 comprises 13 residues. Germline CDR1 and CDR2: SEHNR and FQNEAQ (reference sequence). The CDR3 DNA follows: TGTGCCACGCGAGCGGGAGAATGGGGTGAGCAGTTCTTC. Translated, it gives CATRAGEWGEQFF.

This chain links TRBV24-1 with TRBJ2-1; 8 bases line up with TRBD2. Trimming removed 3 bases from V and 6 bases from J; junction bases left unmatched: 6. The CDR3 is made up of 15 amino acids. The germline CDR1 and CDR2 sequences are KGHDR and SFDVKD. The CDR3 is CATSDPSSGSNEQFF. CDR3 nucleotide sequence: TGTGCCACCAGTGATCCCTCCAGCGGGAGCAATGAGCAGTTCTTC.